These 16 T cell receptor beta chains share one sample of origin, sequenced in a study of T cell responses to AZD1222 COVID-19 vaccine. Only in-frame clones appear in the TCRdb table, and some are missing; sequencing was by immunoSEQ multiplex PCR. The data show fewer than 120,000 clones, with 80% to 95% seen just once and 2.5% held by the top ten. The source was peripheral blood, collected 28 days after the second AZD1222 dose. The receptors here all came from an adult who received the AZD1222 COVID-19 vaccine.

V is TRBV7-2 and J is TRBJ2-3, with D perhaps given as TRBD1 or TRBD2 (6 bases each). The V end lost 2 bases, the J end lost 5 bases, and 11 bases lay between the germline ends. The CDR3 has 14 residues. Germline CDR1 and CDR2: SGHTA and FQGNSA. The CDR3 nucleotides read TGTGCCAGCAGCTTACTGGGGGGCCAAGATACGCAGTATTTT. This encodes CASSLLGGQDTQYF.

This clone showed up just once. The rearrangement uses TRBV2 and TRBJ1-6; 7 nucleotides match TRBD1. This CDR3 comprises 13 residues. Germline loops: CDR1 SNHLY, CDR2 FYNNEI. The CDR3 DNA is TGTGCGGAGGGGGCGATGCCAGGCTCACCCCTCCACTTT. It codes for CAEGAMPGSPLHF.

The chain employs TRBV10-2 and TRBJ2-5; 7 bases fit TRBD2. The CDR3 runs 14 residues. V trimming: 7 bases; J trimming: 5 bases; junction bases outside the gene matches: 10. Germline CDR1 is WSHSY and CDR2 is SAAADI. This CDR3 is CASNPSGPEETQYF. DNA for the CDR3: TGCGCCAGCAATCCTAGCGGCCCTGAGGAGACCCAGTACTTC.

This rearrangement joins TRBV6-4 to TRBJ2-1; TRBD1 aligns across 8 bases. This CDR3 is 14 amino acids long. Germline CDR1 MRHNA, CDR2 SNTAGT. Trimming at V came to 3 bases and at J to 5 bases, leaving 3 bases not matched to a gene. This CDR3 reads CASSEGQENNEQFF. For the CDR3, the DNA is TGTGCCAGCAGTGAGGGACAGGAGAACAATGAGCAGTTCTTC.

This clone has only a few counts. The same CDR3 also results from other DNA sequences found in this sample. The CDR3 sequence: CATSRDRGSGANVLTF. Here the CDR3 DNA reads TGTGCCACCAGCAGAGACAGGGGCTCTGGGGCCAACGTCCTGACTTTC. The gene calls are TRBV15 and TRBJ2-6; D is possibly TRBD1 (6 bases). Trimming removed 0 bases at V and 0 bases at J, with 6 bases between. Germline lookup yields CDR1 LNHNV and CDR2 YYDKDF (reference sequence). The length of the CDR3 is 16 residues.

The chain carries TRBV4-3 and TRBJ1-2; TRBD1 aligns across 7 bases. Losses at the gene ends were 4 bases for V and 8 bases for J; bases not matched to a gene: 7. Germline assignment: CDR1 LGHNA and CDR2 YSLEER. There are 13 residues in the CDR3. As DNA, the CDR3 is TGCGCCAGCAGCCGTACAGGGGTGGCAGGCTACACCTTC. Translated, it gives CASSRTGVAGYTF.

The table lists this clone with a count of one. V is TRBV19 and J is TRBJ2-7, with 9 bases aligning to TRBD1. Germline-derived CDR1 and CDR2 are LNHDA and SQIVND (reference sequence). V shed 10 bases, J shed 2 bases, and the junction held 9 bases outside the gene matches. The CDR3 consists of 14 residues. CDR3 nucleotides: TGTGCCACCCAGCCGGGACAGGGCCCCTACGAGCAGTACTTC. Translated, it gives CATQPGQGPYEQYF.

This chain connects TRBV7-3 to TRBJ1-6; D perhaps matches TRBD1 (6 bases). Looked up from germline, CDR1 is SGHTA and CDR2 is FQGTGA. There are 14 residues in the CDR3. The germline V and J ends were trimmed by 1 base and 8 bases, with 9 bases remaining between them. In DNA, the CDR3 is TGTGCCAGCAGCTTAATGGCAGGGGATTCACCCCTCCACTTT. Its translation is CASSLMAGDSPLHF.

This sequence joins TRBV5-1 and TRBJ2-7, with D hard to call. CDR3 size: 12 residues. Germline CDR1 SGHRS, CDR2 YFSETQ. V was shortened by 0 bases and J by 2 bases, with 3 bases between the two germline ends. CDR3 sequence: CASSLGAYEQYF. DNA of the CDR3: TGCGCCAGCAGCTTGGGTGCCTACGAGCAGTACTTC.

The rearrangement links TRBV19 to TRBJ1-4; D is uncertain. This CDR3 is built from 14 residues. Germline V gives CDR1 LNHDA, CDR2 SQIVND (reference sequence). Trimming left V 4 bases short and J 8 bases short, with 14 bases between. CDR3 loop: CASSRGYSAEKLFF. The CDR3 DNA follows: TGTGCCAGTAGTAGGGGTTACAGCGCCGAAAAACTGTTTTTT.

The chain employs TRBV24-1 and TRBJ2-3; D may be TRBD2 (6 bases). Germline V lookup: CDR1 KGHDR, CDR2 SFDVKD. Trimming cost V 2 bases and J 5 bases, with 13 bases left between them. The length of the CDR3 is 15 residues. The CDR3 bases are TGTGCCACCAGTGATTATGGAGGGGCGGGAGATACGCAGTATTTT. It codes for CATSDYGGAGDTQYF.

The chain is built from TRBV7-2 and TRBJ2-3; TRBD2 aligns across 14 bases. The V gene's germline CDR1 is SGHTA and CDR2 FQGNSA. The trim removed 7 bases at V and 8 bases at J, leaving 5 bases unmatched. The CDR3 consists of 14 residues. The CDR3 is CASTFGLAGGTQYF. In DNA form, the CDR3 reads TGTGCCAGCACCTTCGGACTAGCGGGGGGTACGCAGTATTTT.

The chain couples TRBV11-2 to TRBJ2-3; D uncertain. The CDR3 runs to 15 residues. In germline, CDR1 is SGHAT, CDR2 FQNNGV. Trimming removed 3 bases at V and 0 bases at J, with 10 bases between. CDR3 DNA sequence: TGTGCCAGCAGCTTCGTATCAGCTAGCACAGATACGCAGTATTTT. Protein product: CASSFVSASTDTQYF.

The J gene is TRBJ2-7, the V gene TRBV30; D remains ambiguous. Germline CDR1 and CDR2: GTSNPN and SVGIG (reference sequence). The CDR3 runs 13 residues. V gave up 3 bases and J gave up 3 bases, with 12 bases separating them. The CDR3 sequence: CAWSPGPLYEQYF. The CDR3 DNA reads as TGTGCCTGGAGCCCAGGCCCACTCTACGAGCAGTACTTC.

The rearrangement uses TRBV27 and TRBJ2-7, with D uncertain. V lost 3 bases and J lost 7, with 16 bases in between. The germline CDR1 and CDR2 sequences are MNHEY and SMNVEV (reference sequence). The CDR3 extends over 14 amino acids. The CDR3 region has the DNA TGTGCCAGCAGTTTGTCGAGACATCGTGGTGAGCAGTACTTC. It specifies CASSLSRHRGEQYF.

The chain has TRBV10-3 and TRBJ2-3; no clear D. The CDR3 totals 13 residues. Deletions cut 5 bases from V and 2 bases from J, with 8 bases between. From germline, CDR1 is ENHRY and CDR2 SYGVKD. CDR3 bases: TGTGCCATCAGTCAGGACGACACAGATACGCAGTATTTT. Its translation: CAISQDDTDTQYF.